These 25 T cell receptor beta chains came from one sample sequenced in a study of shared clonotypes between healthy human individuals. Cells designated naive CD8 were CD45RO-negative and were positively selected for CCR7, with terminally differentiated effector memory CD45RA+ cells excluded. Using immunoSEQ multiplex PCR, the repertoire was profiled, and TCRdb retains in-frame clones only, with some absent. This table has hundreds of thousands of clones, about 96% appearing once. The sample comprised naive CD8+ T cells sorted from blood. All receptors derive from a young man in good health.

The V gene is TRBV28, the J gene TRBJ1-2; D uncertain. Trimming shortened V by 4 bases and J by 4 bases, and 13 bases separated the two germline ends. The CDR3 extends over 14 amino acids. Germline V gene data show CDR1 as MDHEN and CDR2 as SYDVKM. The CDR3 loop is CASSSIREGYGYTF. DNA for the CDR3: TGTGCCAGCAGTTCGATCCGGGAAGGCTATGGCTACACCTTC.

This chain connects TRBV28 to TRBJ2-3; D may be TRBD1 (6 bases). V was pared by 8 bases and J by 4 bases, with 19 bases between. This CDR3 spans 15 amino acids. In germline, CDR1 is MDHEN, CDR2 SYDVKM. The CDR3 loop is CASLEVGGWADTQYF. The CDR3 DNA follows: TGTGCCAGCCTTGAGGTAGGGGGATGGGCAGATACGCAGTATTTT.

This clone was detected only once. The chain couples TRBV6-5 to TRBJ1-1; D is ambiguous. The CDR3 is 14 amino acids. Trimming removed 7 bases at V and 4 bases at J, with 16 bases between. Germline values: CDR1 MNHEY, CDR2 SVGAGI. The CDR3 here is CASILKPGFTEAFF. The DNA for the CDR3 is TGTGCCAGCATCCTTAAACCGGGATTCACTGAAGCTTTCTTT.

The V and J genes are TRBV21-1 and TRBJ2-7; TRBD1 is taken as the D call from the table, unchecked against the DNA. TRBV21-1 is listed as a pseudogene. The CDR3 is 14 amino acids. The chain's CDR3 is CASSKATGFDEQYF. The DNA for the CDR3 is TGTGCCAGCAGCAAAGCGACAGGGTTCGACGAGCAGTACTTC.

The gene calls are TRBV6-1 and TRBJ1-1; a weak D match, TRBD1 (5 bases). Germline CDR1 and CDR2: MNHNS and SASEGT. This CDR3 spans 15 amino acids. The ends were cut back, 5 bases at V and 2 bases at J, with 15 bases in the middle. CDR3 nucleotides: TGTGCCAGCAGTTTCGGGGTGGGGCAAAACACTGAAGCTTTCTTT. This codes for CASSFGVGQNTEAFF.

The chain carries TRBV4-1 and TRBJ2-7; 7 nucleotides align to TRBD1. Germline V gene data show CDR1 as MGHRA and CDR2 as YSYEKL. Trimming took 2 bases from V and 2 from J; bases not matched to a gene: 6. The CDR3 spans 15 residues. The CDR3 DNA sequence: TGCGCCAGCAGCCAACTGGGACAGCACCCCTACGAGCAGTACTTC. Its protein product is CASSQLGQHPYEQYF.

The chain recombines TRBV7-8 with TRBJ2-1; D gene unclear. Germline lookup yields CDR1 SGHVS and CDR2 FQNEAQ. There are 13 residues in the CDR3. V lost 8 bases to trimming and J lost 8 bases, with 16 bases between them. CDR3 DNA: TGTGCCAGCTTAGCTGTCAGTCCGTATGAGCAGTTCTTC. Its protein product is CASLAVSPYEQFF.

This clone was observed a single time. The chain combines TRBV27 with TRBJ2-1; D is perhaps TRBD1 (6 bases). Germline values: CDR1 MNHEY, CDR2 SMNVEV (reference sequence). Trimming shortened V by 5 bases and J by 7 bases, and 15 bases separated the two germline ends. The CDR3 spans 14 residues. In DNA form, the CDR3 reads TGTGCCAGCAGTCCGGGGCAGGGGCGGAATGAGCAGTTCTTC. Its protein is CASSPGQGRNEQFF.

J is TRBJ2-3 and V is TRBV6-1; weak D call: TRBD2 (5 bases). The V and J ends lost 2 bases and 0 bases respectively, with 9 bases between them. Germline V gene sequence: CDR1 MNHNS, CDR2 SASEGT. This CDR3 is built from 15 residues. The CDR3 loop is CASSEPAVSTDTQYF. DNA for the CDR3: TGTGCCAGCAGTGAACCAGCGGTTAGCACAGATACGCAGTATTTT.

The gene calls are TRBV10-3 and TRBJ2-2; 12 nucleotides agree with TRBD2. V lost 0 bases to trimming and J lost 4 bases; unmatched junction nucleotides: 0. CDR1 and CDR2 (germline): ENHRY, SYGVKD. This CDR3 is built from 16 residues. The CDR3, as DNA: TGTGCCATCAGTGAGTCGGGACTAGCGGGCACCGGGGAGCTGTTTTTT. Amino acids: CAISESGLAGTGELFF.

The chain couples TRBV7-6 to TRBJ2-5; TRBD2 matches 7 bases. V shed 5 bases, J shed 4 bases, and the junction held 4 bases outside the gene matches. Germline CDR1 is SGHVS and CDR2 is FNYEAQ. The CDR3 loop spans 13 amino acids. CDR3 bases: TGTGCCAGCAGCAGACGACTAGCAGAGACCCAGTACTTC. This codes for CASSRRLAETQYF.

The chain combines TRBV5-6 with TRBJ2-7, with D tentatively TRBD1 or TRBD2 (7 bases each). The CDR3 spans 13 residues. Trimming removed 4 bases from V and 7 bases from J, with 15 bases in between. Germline CDR1 is SGHDT and CDR2 is YYEEEE. This chain's CDR3 is CASSQRDREEQYF. The CDR3 coding sequence is TGTGCCAGCAGCCAGCGGGACAGAGAGGAGCAGTACTTC.

The rearrangement uses TRBV5-5 and TRBJ2-7; D gene unclear. The germline V gene has CDR1 SGHKS and CDR2 YYEKEE (reference sequence). V lost 2 bases, J lost 4 bases, and 13 bases lay in between. This CDR3 contains 14 residues. The CDR3 nucleotides read TGTGCCAGCAGCTTTTTGGAAGTTACATACGAGCAGTACTTC. Translating gives CASSFLEVTYEQYF.

V usage is TRBV18 and J usage is TRBJ2-1; the D is unclear. V lost 0 bases and J 5 bases, leaving 5 bases between the germline ends. Germline assignment: CDR1 KGHSH and CDR2 LQKENI. The CDR3 consists of 13 residues. This CDR3 reads CASSPPSNNEQFF. The CDR3 nucleotides read TGTGCCAGCTCACCACCTAGTAACAATGAGCAGTTCTTC.

V and J are TRBV27 and TRBJ2-7, with a possible D match to TRBD1 (6 bases). V lost 5 bases, J lost 2 bases, and 19 bases lay in between. There are 16 residues in the CDR3. The germline gives CDR1 MNHEY, CDR2 SMNVEV (reference sequence). The CDR3 DNA sequence: TGTGCCAGCAGTCAACGACAGGCGGGCCCACCCTACGAGCAGTACTTC. This sequence encodes CASSQRQAGPPYEQYF.

The rearrangement joins TRBV7-8 to TRBJ2-1; 10 nucleotides align to TRBD2. V gave up 7 bases and J gave up 9 bases; unmatched junction bases: 6. The CDR3 consists of 13 residues. Germline V gene data show CDR1 as SGHVS and CDR2 as FQNEAQ. The DNA of the CDR3 is TGTGCCAGCAAGCCTAGCGGGAGTTTTGAGCAGTTCTTC. Amino acids: CASKPSGSFEQFF.

This clone was detected once. V usage is TRBV29-1 and J usage is TRBJ2-2, with 11 nucleotides matching TRBD1. The CDR3 totals 14 residues. Germline lookup yields CDR1 SQVTM and CDR2 ANQGSEA. Losses at the gene ends were 7 bases for V and 9 bases for J; bases not matched to a gene: 10. In DNA, the CDR3 is TGCAGCGCCGTGGAGGACAGGGGGCCGAGGGAGCTGTTTTTT. The encoded protein is CSAVEDRGPRELFF.

The chain combines TRBV29-1 with TRBJ2-2; a possible D gene is TRBD1 (6 bases). The CDR3 length is 15 residues. V gave up 1 base and J gave up 0 bases, with 9 bases separating them. Germline loops: CDR1 SQVTM, CDR2 ANQGSEA. CDR3 DNA sequence: TGCAGCGTTGAAGGTGGACAGCCGAACACCGGGGAGCTGTTTTTT. Translating it yields CSVEGGQPNTGELFF.

The rearrangement uses TRBV5-5 and TRBJ2-7, with 12 bases matching TRBD1. V lost 5 bases and J lost 5; bases outside the gene matches: 5. CDR1 SGHKS and CDR2 YYEKEE come from the germline V gene (reference sequence). CDR3 length: 14 residues. The CDR3 coding sequence is TGTGCCAGCAGGACCGGGACAGGGGGCAACGAGCAGTACTTC. This gives the protein CASRTGTGGNEQYF. The full variable domain, completed using reference TRBV5-5 and TRBJ2-7, is DAGVTQSPTHLIKTRGQQVTLRCSPISGHKSVSWYQQVLGQGPQFIFQYYEKEERGRGNFPDRFSARQFPNYSSELNVNALLLGDSALYLCASRTGTGGNEQYFGPGTRLTVT.

The chain combines TRBV7-3 with TRBJ2-3, with 7 nucleotides matching TRBD2. The CDR3 has 15 residues. V trimming: 1 base; J trimming: 3 bases; junction bases outside the gene matches: 4. Germline V gene sequence: CDR1 SGHTA, CDR2 FQGTGA. The chain's CDR3 is CASSLSGSLTDTQYF. The CDR3 DNA reads as TGTGCCAGCAGCTTAAGCGGGAGTTTGACAGATACGCAGTATTTT.

The V and J genes are TRBV9 and TRBJ2-7; the D gene is possibly TRBD2 (6 bases). The CDR3 spans 15 residues. Looked up from germline, CDR1 is SGDLS and CDR2 is YYNGEE. V lost 0 bases and J 0 bases, leaving 10 bases between the germline ends. For the CDR3, the DNA is TGTGCCAGCAGCGTAGCTGGGCGGGACTCCTACGAGCAGTACTTC. This gives the protein CASSVAGRDSYEQYF.

This sequence joins TRBV28 and TRBJ1-5, with 8 positions matching TRBD1. V was clipped by 7 bases and J by 2 bases; unmatched bases: 13. The germline V gene has CDR1 MDHEN and CDR2 SYDVKM. The CDR3 sequence is 17 residues long. This CDR3 reads CASMTGAHVKRNQPQHF. The DNA of the CDR3 is TGTGCCAGCATGACAGGGGCGCACGTTAAACGCAATCAGCCCCAGCATTTT. Variable domain in full (rest from reference TRBV28 and TRBJ1-5): DVKVTQSSRYLVKRTGEKVFLECVQDMDHENMFWYRQDPGLGLRLIYFSYDVKMKEKGDIPEGYSVSREKKERFSLILESASTNQTSMYLCASMTGAHVKRNQPQHFGDGTRLSIL.

Concerning this clone itself: Other nucleotide sequences from this sample produce the same CDR3. The gene calls are TRBV6-5 and TRBJ2-2, with D unresolved. Per the germline V gene, CDR1 is MNHEY and CDR2 is SVGAGI. V was trimmed by 0 bases and J by 7 bases, leaving 6 bases between them. The CDR3 runs 13 residues. Written as DNA, the CDR3 is TGTGCCAGCAGTTACTCAAGGAGCGGGGAGCTGTTTTTT. It codes for CASSYSRSGELFF.

The chain is built from TRBV2 and TRBJ2-3; D perhaps matches TRBD2 (7 bases). Per the germline V gene, CDR1 is SNHLY and CDR2 is FYNNEI. There are 17 residues in the CDR3. V was shortened by 7 bases and J by 0 bases, with 20 bases between the two germline ends. CDR3 region: CASMGWEGGSSTDTQYF. The CDR3, as DNA: TGTGCCAGCATGGGTTGGGAGGGGGGATCCAGCACAGATACGCAGTATTTT.

V and J are TRBV7-9 and TRBJ2-3; TRBD2 agrees at 8 bases. V lost 7 bases and J lost 2; bases outside the gene matches: 8. The germline V gene has CDR1 SEHNR and CDR2 FQNEAQ (reference sequence). The CDR3 contains 15 residues. The CDR3 region is CASTLTSAATDTQYF. The CDR3 nucleotides read TGTGCCAGCACCTTGACTAGCGCAGCCACAGATACGCAGTATTTT.